The present entry profiles one T cell receptor (beta chain) with its context. Its antigen remains unidentified. A multiplex PCR was run with 60 Vbeta primers and 13 Jbeta primers. Method: immunoSEQ multiplex PCR; TCRdb's copy keeps in-frame clones and lacks some. Altogether fewer than 200,000 clones are present, around 67% being singletons, with the ten largest covering roughly 4.4%. This sample was included in a study of cytomegalovirus exposure and HLA in healthy donors. Study-wide points: As a later analysis showed, several of the most significant clusters appeared to be linked to common viral pathogens. Later analysis placed DRB1 highest and HLA-C lowest in TCR association rates, which differed by HLA locus. Across all donors, roughly uniform sequencing depth was an assumption of the presence/absence analyses.

Germline CDR1 is SQVTM and CDR2 is ANQGSEA. Trimming took 2 bases from V and 4 from J, leaving 19 bases between them. The CDR3 consists of 16 residues. The chain combines TRBV29-1 with TRBJ2-3, with no clear D. This TCR was recovered from a woman aged 18-29 years in good health and CMV-seropositive. The sample consisted of PBMCs. Here the CDR3 reads CSVESRVRVFPDTQYF. CDR3 bases: TGCAGCGTTGAATCACGGGTAAGAGTATTCCCAGATACGCAGTATTTT.